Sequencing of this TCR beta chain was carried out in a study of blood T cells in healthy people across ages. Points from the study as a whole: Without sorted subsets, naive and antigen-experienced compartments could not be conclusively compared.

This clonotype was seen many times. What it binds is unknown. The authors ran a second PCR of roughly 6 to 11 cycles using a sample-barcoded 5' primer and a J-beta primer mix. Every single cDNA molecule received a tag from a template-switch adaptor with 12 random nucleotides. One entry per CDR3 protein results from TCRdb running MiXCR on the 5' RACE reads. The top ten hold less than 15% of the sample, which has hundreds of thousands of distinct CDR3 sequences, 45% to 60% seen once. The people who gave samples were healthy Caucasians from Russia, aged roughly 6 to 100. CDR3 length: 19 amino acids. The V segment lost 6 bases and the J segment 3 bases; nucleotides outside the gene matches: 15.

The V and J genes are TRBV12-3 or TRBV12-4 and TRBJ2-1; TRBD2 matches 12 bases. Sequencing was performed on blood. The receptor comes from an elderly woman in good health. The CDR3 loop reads CASSDPSGGGLSVYNEQFF. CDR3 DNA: TGTGCCAGCAGCGACCCTAGCGGGGGGGGCCTATCTGTCTACAATGAGCAGTTCTTC.